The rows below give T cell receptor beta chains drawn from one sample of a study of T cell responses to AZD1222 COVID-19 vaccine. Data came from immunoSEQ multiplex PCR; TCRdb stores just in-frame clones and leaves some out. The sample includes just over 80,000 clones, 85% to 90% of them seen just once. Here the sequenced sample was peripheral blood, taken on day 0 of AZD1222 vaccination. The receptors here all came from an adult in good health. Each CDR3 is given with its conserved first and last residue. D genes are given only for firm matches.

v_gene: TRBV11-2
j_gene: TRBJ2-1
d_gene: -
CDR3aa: CASSLGPATNSYNEQFF
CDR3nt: TGTGCCAGCAGCTTAGGGCCAGCGACCAACTCCTACAATGAGCAGTTCTTC

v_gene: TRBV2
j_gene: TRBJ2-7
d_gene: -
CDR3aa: CAIFFGGGYEQYF
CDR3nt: TGTGCCATATTTTTTGGAGGGGGCTACGAGCAGTACTTC

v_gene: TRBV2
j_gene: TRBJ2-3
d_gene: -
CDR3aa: CASSDDDGGADTDTQYF
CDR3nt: TGTGCCAGCAGTGACGATGATGGGGGGGCCGACACAGATACGCAGTATTTT

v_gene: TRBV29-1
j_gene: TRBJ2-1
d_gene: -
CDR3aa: CSAGQGSYNEQFF
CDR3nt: TGCAGCGCCGGCCAGGGATCCTACAATGAGCAGTTCTTC

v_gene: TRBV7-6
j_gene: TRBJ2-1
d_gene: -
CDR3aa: CASSLAPEWGSEQFF
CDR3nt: TGTGCCAGCAGCTTAGCTCCTGAATGGGGGTCTGAGCAGTTCTTC

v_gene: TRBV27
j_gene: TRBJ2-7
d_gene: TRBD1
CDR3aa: CASSQDRVDEQYF
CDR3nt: TGTGCCAGCAGTCAAGACAGGGTTGACGAGCAGTACTTC

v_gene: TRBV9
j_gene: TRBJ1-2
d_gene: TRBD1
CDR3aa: CASSVRQGALAEGYTF
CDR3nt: TGTGCCAGCAGCGTACGACAGGGGGCTTTGGCTGAGGGCTACACCTTC

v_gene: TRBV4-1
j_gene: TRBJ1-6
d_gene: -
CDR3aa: CASSQARGYYSPLHF
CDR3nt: TGCGCCAGCAGCCAAGCAAGGGGTTATTATTCACCCCTCCACTTT

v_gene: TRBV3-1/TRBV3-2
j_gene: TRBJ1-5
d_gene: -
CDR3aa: CASSQAFGGLPVGQHF
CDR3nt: TGTGCCAGCAGCCAAGCCTTCGGGGGGCTCCCCGTTGGGCAGCATTTT

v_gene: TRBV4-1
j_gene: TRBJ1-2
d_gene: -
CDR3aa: CASSPSHSANYGYTF
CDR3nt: TGCGCCAGCAGCCCATCCCACTCGGCTAACTATGGCTACACCTTC